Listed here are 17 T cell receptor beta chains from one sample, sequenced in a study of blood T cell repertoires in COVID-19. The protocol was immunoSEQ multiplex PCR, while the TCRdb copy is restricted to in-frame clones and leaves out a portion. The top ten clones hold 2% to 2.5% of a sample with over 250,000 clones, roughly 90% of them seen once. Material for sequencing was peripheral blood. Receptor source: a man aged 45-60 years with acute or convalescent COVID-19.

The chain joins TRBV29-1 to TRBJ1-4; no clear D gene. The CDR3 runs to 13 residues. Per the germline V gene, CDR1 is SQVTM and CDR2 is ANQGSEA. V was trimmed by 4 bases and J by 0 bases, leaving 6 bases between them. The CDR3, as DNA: TGCAGCGTTGTCGGTGCAACTAATGAAAAACTGTTTTTT. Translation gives CSVVGATNEKLFF.

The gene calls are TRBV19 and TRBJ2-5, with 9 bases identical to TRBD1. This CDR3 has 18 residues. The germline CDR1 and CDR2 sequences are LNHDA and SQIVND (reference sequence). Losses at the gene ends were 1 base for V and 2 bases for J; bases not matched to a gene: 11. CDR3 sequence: CASSIAYPGTGLQETQYF. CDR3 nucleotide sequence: TGTGCCAGTAGTATAGCCTATCCAGGGACAGGGTTACAAGAGACCCAGTACTTC.

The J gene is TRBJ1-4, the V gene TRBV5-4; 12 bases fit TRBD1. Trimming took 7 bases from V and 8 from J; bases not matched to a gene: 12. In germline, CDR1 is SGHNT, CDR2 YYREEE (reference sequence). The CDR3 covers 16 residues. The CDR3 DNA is TGTGCCAGCTCCCCGGGGGACAGGGGGCTCGAGGAAAAACTGTTTTTT. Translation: CASSPGDRGLEEKLFF.

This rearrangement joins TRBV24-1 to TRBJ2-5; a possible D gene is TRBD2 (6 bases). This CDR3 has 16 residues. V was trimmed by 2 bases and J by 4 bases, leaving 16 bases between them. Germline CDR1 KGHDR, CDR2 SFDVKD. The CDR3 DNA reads TGTGCCACCAGTGATTCAGGCCAGGGAGGAGGAGAGACCCAGTACTTC. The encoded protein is CATSDSGQGGGETQYF.

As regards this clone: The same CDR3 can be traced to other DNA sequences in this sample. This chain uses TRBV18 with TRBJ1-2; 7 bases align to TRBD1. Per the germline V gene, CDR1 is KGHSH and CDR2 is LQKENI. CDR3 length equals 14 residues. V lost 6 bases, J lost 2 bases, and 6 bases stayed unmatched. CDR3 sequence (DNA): TGTGCCAGCTCCCCCCCAGGGGGGAACTATGGCTACACCTTC. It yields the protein CASSPPGGNYGYTF.

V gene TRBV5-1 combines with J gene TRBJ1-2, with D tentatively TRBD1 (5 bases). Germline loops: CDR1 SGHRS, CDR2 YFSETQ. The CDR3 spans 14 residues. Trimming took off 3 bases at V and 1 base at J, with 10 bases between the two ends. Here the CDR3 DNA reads TGCGCCAGCAGCTCAATGACAGTTAACTATGGCTACACCTTC. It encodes CASSSMTVNYGYTF.

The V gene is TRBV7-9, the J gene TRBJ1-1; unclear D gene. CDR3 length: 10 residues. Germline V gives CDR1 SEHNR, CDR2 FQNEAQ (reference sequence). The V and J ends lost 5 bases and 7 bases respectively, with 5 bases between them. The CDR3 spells CASSPHEAFF. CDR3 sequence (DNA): TGTGCCAGCAGCCCCCATGAAGCTTTCTTT.

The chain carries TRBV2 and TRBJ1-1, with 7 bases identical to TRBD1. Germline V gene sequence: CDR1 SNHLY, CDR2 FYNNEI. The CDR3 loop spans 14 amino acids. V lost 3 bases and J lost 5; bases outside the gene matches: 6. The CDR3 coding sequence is TGTGCCAGCAGTGACAGGGGGTTGAGGACTGAAGCTTTCTTT. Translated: CASSDRGLRTEAFF. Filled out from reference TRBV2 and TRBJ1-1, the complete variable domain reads EPEVTQTPSHQVTQMGQEVILRCVPISNHLYFYWYRQILGQKVEFLVSFYNNEISEKSEIFDDQFSVERPDGSNFTLKIRSTKLEDSAMYFCASSDRGLRTEAFFGQGTRLTVV.

CDR3 protein: CASRPGGIAQYF. The CDR3 DNA sequence: TGTGCCAGCAGACCCGGGGGGATAGCGCAGTATTTT. This chain connects TRBV2 to TRBJ2-3, with 7 bases aligning to TRBD2. The CDR3 is 12 residues long. Germline CDR1 SNHLY, CDR2 FYNNEI. The ends lost 6 bases at V and 10 bases at J; junction bases unmatched: 7. Full variable domain (missing parts from reference TRBV2 and TRBJ2-3): EPEVTQTPSHQVTQMGQEVILRCVPISNHLYFYWYRQILGQKVEFLVSFYNNEISEKSEIFDDQFSVERPDGSNFTLKIRSTKLEDSAMYFCASRPGGIAQYFGPGTRLTVL.

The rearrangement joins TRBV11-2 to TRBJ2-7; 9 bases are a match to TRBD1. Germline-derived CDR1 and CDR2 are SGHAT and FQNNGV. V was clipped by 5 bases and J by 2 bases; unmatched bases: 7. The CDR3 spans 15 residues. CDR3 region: CASSQDRGSPYEQYF. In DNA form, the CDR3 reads TGTGCCAGCAGCCAGGACAGGGGTTCGCCCTACGAGCAGTACTTC.

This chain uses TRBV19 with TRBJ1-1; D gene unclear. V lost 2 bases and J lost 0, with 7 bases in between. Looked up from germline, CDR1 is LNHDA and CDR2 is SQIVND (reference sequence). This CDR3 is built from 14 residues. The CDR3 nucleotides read TGTGCCAGTAGTATACACAGCTTGAACACTGAAGCTTTCTTT. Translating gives CASSIHSLNTEAFF.

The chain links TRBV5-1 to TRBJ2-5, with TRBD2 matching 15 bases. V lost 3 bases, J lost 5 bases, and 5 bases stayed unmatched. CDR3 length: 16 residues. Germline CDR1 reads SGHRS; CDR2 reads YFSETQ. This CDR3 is CASSWTSGGAWETQYF. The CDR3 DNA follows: TGCGCCAGCAGCTGGACTAGCGGGGGGGCCTGGGAGACCCAGTACTTC.

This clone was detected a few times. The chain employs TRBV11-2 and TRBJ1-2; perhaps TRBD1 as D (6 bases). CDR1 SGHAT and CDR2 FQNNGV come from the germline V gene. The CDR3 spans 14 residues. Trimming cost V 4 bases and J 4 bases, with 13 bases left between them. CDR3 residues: CASSSGQTIYGYTF. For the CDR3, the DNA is TGTGCCAGCAGCTCCGGACAGACCATCTATGGCTACACCTTC.

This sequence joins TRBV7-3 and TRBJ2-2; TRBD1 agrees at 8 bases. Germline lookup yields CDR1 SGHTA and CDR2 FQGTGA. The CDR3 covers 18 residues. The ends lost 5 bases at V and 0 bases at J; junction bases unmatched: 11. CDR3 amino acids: CASSARGWTGPNTGELFF. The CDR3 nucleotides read TGTGCCAGCAGCGCCCGGGGATGGACAGGGCCGAACACCGGGGAGCTGTTTTTT. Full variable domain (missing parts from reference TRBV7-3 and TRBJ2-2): GAGVSQTPSNKVTEKGKYVELRCDPISGHTALYWYRQSLGQGPEFLIYFQGTGAADDSGLPNDRFFAVRPEGSVSTLKIQRTERGDSAVYLCASSARGWTGPNTGELFFGEGSRLTVL.

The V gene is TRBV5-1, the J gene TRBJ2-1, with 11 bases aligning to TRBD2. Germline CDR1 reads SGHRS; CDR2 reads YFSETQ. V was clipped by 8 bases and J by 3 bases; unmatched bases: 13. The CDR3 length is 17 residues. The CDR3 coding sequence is TGCGCCAGTGCCGGGACTAGCGGCACCCCCGGCTACAATGAGCAGTTCTTC. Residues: CASAGTSGTPGYNEQFF.

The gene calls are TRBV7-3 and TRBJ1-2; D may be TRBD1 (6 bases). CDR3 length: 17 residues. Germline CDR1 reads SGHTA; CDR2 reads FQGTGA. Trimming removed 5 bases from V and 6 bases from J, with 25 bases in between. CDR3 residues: CASSDIGRGTVVDGYTF. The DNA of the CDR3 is TGTGCCAGCAGCGACATTGGGAGGGGGACGGTGGTGGATGGCTACACCTTC.

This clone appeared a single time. The CDR3 coding sequence is TGCGCCAGCAGCTTGTTCTGGATCGGCGGGGGGGGCACAGATACGCAGTATTTT. Residues: CASSLFWIGGGGTDTQYF. The chain combines TRBV5-1 with TRBJ2-3, with 9 bases aligning to TRBD2. With 1 base clipped from V and 1 base from J, the junction kept 10 bases outside the gene matches. CDR3 length: 18 residues. Germline CDR1 SGHRS, CDR2 YFSETQ.